Listed below are T cell receptor beta chains from one sample, sequenced in a study of cytomegalovirus exposure and HLA in healthy donors. Clones were read by immunoSEQ multiplex PCR, and TCRdb kept only the in-frame ones, dropping some. The sample records some 110,000 clones, around 77% being singletons. Sequencing was carried out using PBMCs. These receptors originate from a man aged 45-65 years in good health and CMV-seropositive. Both conserved end residues are part of each CDR3. Each record gives: J gene, D gene, V gene, clone size, CDR3 DNA, CDR3 protein. The D gene is left open where the match is weak. Clone size is shown for a subset of rows, as once, few, many or a class of expanded clone.

TRBJ2-6,TRBD2,TRBV4-2,once,TGTGCCAGCAGCTATAAAGGGCTAGCGGTTACCTCTGGGGCCAACGTCCTGACTTTC,CASSYKGLAVTSGANVLTF
TRBJ2-7,TRBD1,TRBV7-2,-,TGTGCCAGCAGCCAAGTAGGGACAGTTCCTTCCTACGAGCAGTACTTC,CASSQVGTVPSYEQYF
TRBJ1-3,-,TRBV7-9,-,TGTGCCAGCAGCTTAGCGCTCAGGGTCGGCACCATATATTTT,CASSLALRVGTIYF
TRBJ1-5,TRBD1,TRBV6-1,-,TGTGCCAGCAGTGAAGAGAGGAGGGGGCACCAGCCCCAGCATTTT,CASSEERRGHQPQHF
TRBJ2-7,TRBD2,TRBV6-1,-,TGTGCCAGCAGTGTTCATAGGGACTATTACTACGAGCAGTACTTC,CASSVHRDYYYEQYF
TRBJ2-1,-,TRBV21-1,-,TGTGCCAGCATCTATGAGCAGTTCTTC,CASIYEQFF
TRBJ2-5,-,TRBV5-1,few,TGCGCCAGCAGCTTAGGACCCGACAGTTGGGAGACCCAGTACTTC,CASSLGPDSWETQYF
TRBJ2-7,TRBD1,TRBV6-5,-,TGTGCCAGCAGCCGACAGGGGTTGTCCTACGAGCAGTACTTC,CASSRQGLSYEQYF
TRBJ1-2,-,TRBV29-1,-,TGCAGCGTTGACGCAGTGAACTATGGCTACACCTTC,CSVDAVNYGYTF
TRBJ1-1,-,TRBV7-2,-,TGTGCCAGCAGCTTACAGGGTACCCCGAACACTGAAGCTTTCTTT,CASSLQGTPNTEAFF
TRBJ1-5,-,TRBV5-5,-,TGTGCCAGCAGCTTGGCCGGGGGGGGCGGGCAGCCCCAGCATTTT,CASSLAGGGGQPQHF
TRBJ2-5,-,TRBV10-3,-,TGTGCCATCAGTACTACAGGGAAGGGTCTTGAGGAGACCCAGTACTTC,CAISTTGKGLEETQYF
TRBJ2-3,-,TRBV29-1,-,TGCAGCGGCGGGGGCGGGAGCACAGATACGCAGTATTTT,CSGGGGSTDTQYF
TRBJ1-2,TRBD1,TRBV6-4,-,TGTGCCAGCAGTGACTCAGGACAGGGAAGTACCTATGGCTACACCTTC,CASSDSGQGSTYGYTF
TRBJ2-3,TRBD2,TRBV6-1,-,TGTGCCAGCAGTGAAGCGATAATAGCGGGGGGGCAGGGAGATACGCAGTATTTT,CASSEAIIAGGQGDTQYF
TRBJ2-1,-,TRBV5-1,-,TGCGCCAGCAGCTTGGATCTAGCCTTCGACTCCTACAATGAGCAGTTCTTC,CASSLDLAFDSYNEQFF
TRBJ1-2,-,TRBV9,-,TGTGCCAGCAGCGTAGTTAGCTATGGCTACACCTTC,CASSVVSYGYTF
TRBJ1-2,TRBD1,TRBV28,-,TGTGCCAGCAGTTTGGGACAGGGGGTTATTAGGGGCTACACCTTC,CASSLGQGVIRGYTF
TRBJ1-1,-,TRBV27,-,TGTGCCAGCAGTTTAATTCAGAACACTGAAGCTTTCTTT,CASSLIQNTEAFF
TRBJ2-5,-,TRBV2,-,TGTGCCAGCAGGATGGTTGACGCCCCCGGGGAGCAGTACTTC,CASRMVDAPGEQYF
TRBJ2-2,-,TRBV5-4,-,TGTGCCAGCATCCCAGGGGAGAACACCGGGGAGCTGTTTTTT,CASIPGENTGELFF
TRBJ1-2,-,TRBV6-6,-,TGTGCCAGCAGTTACGGGGACGAGCGGGGTGGCTACACCTTC,CASSYGDERGGYTF
TRBJ2-1,TRBD2,TRBV29-1,few,TGCAGCGCGATCAGCGGGGGGGCGCGCTATGAGCAGTTCTTC,CSAISGGARYEQFF
TRBJ2-7,TRBD1,TRBV11-3,once,TGTGCCAGCAGAAGAGACAGGGGGCCCTACTACGAGCAGTACTTC,CASRRDRGPYYEQYF
TRBJ2-7,-,TRBV9,-,TGTGCCAGCAGCGTAGGGACTACCTCCTACGAGCAGTACTTC,CASSVGTTSYEQYF
TRBJ2-7,TRBD2,TRBV6-1,-,TGTGCCAGCAGTTGGACTAGCGGGAACTACTACGAGCAGTACTTC,CASSWTSGNYYEQYF
TRBJ1-6,TRBD1,TRBV2,-,TGTGCCAGCAGTGAAGACAGGGGGCCTTCACCCCTCCACTTT,CASSEDRGPSPLHF
TRBJ1-2,TRBD1,TRBV7-2,few,TGTGCCAGCAGCGGAGGGACAGAGGAATCCTATGGCTACACCTTC,CASSGGTEESYGYTF
TRBJ2-7,-,TRBV5-6,-,TGTGCCAGCAGCTTGGGGGTTCGGGACAACTCCTACGAGCAGTACTTC,CASSLGVRDNSYEQYF
TRBJ2-7,-,TRBV7-2,-,TGTGCCAGCAGCCTCGCAGGTGCGAGTGGTGGGCAGTACTTC,CASSLAGASGGQYF
TRBJ2-7,-,TRBV5-5,-,TGTGCCAGCTCTGGCAGGGCCGAGCAGTACTTC,CASSGRAEQYF
TRBJ1-3,TRBD1,TRBV29-1,few,TGCAGCGTTGAAGTGCGCAACAGGGGAAAGGTTGAGAACACCATATATTTT,CSVEVRNRGKVENTIYF
TRBJ1-5,TRBD1,TRBV4-1,-,TGCGCCAGCAGCCAAACAGGGGGTCACAGCAATCAGCCCCAGCATTTT,CASSQTGGHSNQPQHF
TRBJ2-3,-,TRBV10-1,-,TGCGCCAGCAGTGAACAGGCCGGGACAGATACGCAGTATTTT,CASSEQAGTDTQYF
TRBJ2-5,TRBD2,TRBV28,-,TGTGCCAGCAGATCCGGGACTAGCGGGGGGACCCAGTACTTC,CASRSGTSGGTQYF
TRBJ2-1,TRBD2,TRBV14,-,TGTGCCAGCAGCCCTATCGGGCGGGAGTGGGACAATGAGCAGTTCTTC,CASSPIGREWDNEQFF
TRBJ2-3,TRBD1,TRBV15,-,TGTGCCACCAGCCCAGGGACAGTCAGCACAGATACGCAGTATTTT,CATSPGTVSTDTQYF
TRBJ2-7,TRBD2,TRBV5-6,once,TGTGCCAGCAGCTTGGGGACTAGCGAGAACTTCGAGCAGTACTTC,CASSLGTSENFEQYF
TRBJ2-7,-,TRBV11-2,-,TGTGCCAGCAGCCCCGGAGGCTATGAGCAGTACTTC,CASSPGGYEQYF
TRBJ1-1,-,TRBV29-1,-,TGCAGCGCTTACTCACTGAACACTGAAGCTTTCTTT,CSAYSLNTEAFF
TRBJ1-2,TRBD1,TRBV7-6,-,TGTGCCAGCAGCCCCGGGACAGGAGGAAACTATGGCTACACCTTC,CASSPGTGGNYGYTF
TRBJ1-1,-,TRBV6-1,few,TGTGCCAGCATCGGGACATCCGAAGCTTTCTTT,CASIGTSEAFF
TRBJ2-3,TRBD2,TRBV10-3,-,TGTGCCATCAGTGAGGGGGGACTAGCGCTGATCACAGATACGCAGTATTTT,CAISEGGLALITDTQYF
TRBJ2-2,TRBD1,TRBV4-3,once,TGCGCCAGCAGCCCGGACAGGGGAGGCACCGGGGAGCTGTTTTTT,CASSPDRGGTGELFF
TRBJ2-5,TRBD1,TRBV7-9,-,TGTGCCAGCAGCCTCGGTCCAGGGGGAGAGACCCAGCACTTC,CASSLGPGGETQHF
TRBJ2-2,-,TRBV11-3,-,TGTGCCAGCAGCTTAGGATCGTTGGGGGCCGGCACCGGGGAGCTGTTTTTT,CASSLGSLGAGTGELFF
TRBJ1-1,-,TRBV5-1,-,TGCGCCAGCAGCTTATCCCCCGGGACACCTTTGAACACTGAAGCTTTCTTT,CASSLSPGTPLNTEAFF
TRBJ2-7,TRBD1,TRBV18,-,TGTGCCAGCTCCCTGCAGCCGGGACAGGGGGCGGGGGAGCAGTACTTC,CASSLQPGQGAGEQYF